The sequence of this T cell receptor (beta chain) was determined in a study of identical twins. TCRdb independently ran MiXCR on the 5' RACE reads; one entry per CDR3 protein. This repertoire shows 250,000 to 300,000 distinct CDR3 sequences, nearly 9.5% found once; its top ten account for 6% to 8.5%. With respect to this clonotype: Antigen specificity is unknown.

General observations from the study: Excess sharing between twins was weaker in beta out-of-frame sequences. Cross-sectional statistical analysis was relied on for the conclusions, without the same donors being followed. Invariant cells of the MAIT and iNKT types might have partly distorted the zero-insertion analyses.

The CDR3 has 12 amino acids. Germline lookup yields CDR1 DFQATT and CDR2 SNEGSKA (reference sequence). Trimming cost V 1 base and J 5 bases, with 9 bases left between them. This sample also appeared in a second study, on yellow fever vaccine responses in identical twins. This second report adds: As reported, the vaccine T cell response of twins seemed partly convergent and partly personalized.

The origin of this receptor is a woman under 30 in good health. Sequenced material: CD8+ T cells sorted from blood. This chain uses TRBV20-1 with TRBJ2-7; D is perhaps TRBD1 or TRBD2 (6 bases each). CDR3 in DNA: TGCAGTGCTAGAGCGGGGGCCGACGAGCAGTACTTC. This translates into CSARAGADEQYF.